This is a list of T cell receptor beta chains from one sample in a study of shared clonotypes between healthy human individuals. The protocol was immunoSEQ multiplex PCR, while the TCRdb copy is restricted to in-frame clones and leaves out a portion. The sample lists about 450,000 clones; roughly three quarters were seen once. The sample comprised PBMCs. The receptors originated from a woman aged 40-49 years in good health. Some clones in this sample may be carry-over from other donors' samples. CDR3s include the opening cysteine and the closing phenylalanine or tryptophan. D genes are given only for firm matches. Size is stated for part of the rows, as once, few or many counts, or as a class when the clone is expanded.

clone_size	v_call	j_call	d_call	cdr3_nt	cdr3_aa
.	TRBV9	TRBJ2-7	.	TGTGCCAGCAGCGTAGGTCCCGGGGCAACCGACGAGCAGTACTTC	CASSVGPGATDEQYF
.	TRBV25-1	TRBJ2-1	.	TGTGCCAGCAGTGAATTGGGACTTTACGTTACGGGGGAGCAGTTCTTC	CASSELGLYVTGEQFF
.	TRBV28	TRBJ2-7	.	TGTGCCAGCAGTTGGGTCGACACTTCCTACGAGCAGTACTTC	CASSWVDTSYEQYF
.	TRBV9	TRBJ2-5	.	TGTGCCAGCAGCGTCGGCCAGATTGATCAGACCCAGTACTTC	CASSVGQIDQTQYF
.	TRBV6-1	TRBJ1-1	.	TGTGCCAGCAGTCCGAAACAGTTTGGCACTGAAGCTTTCTTT	CASSPKQFGTEAFF
.	TRBV27	TRBJ2-3	.	TGTGCCAGCAGTTTAAAGGAGACAGATACGCAGTATTTT	CASSLKETDTQYF
.	TRBV6-1	TRBJ2-2	TRBD2	TGTGCCAGCAGTGGGCGGGAGAGGTACGCCGGGGAGCTGTTTTTT	CASSGRERYAGELFF
few	TRBV18	TRBJ1-5	.	TGTGCCAGCTCACCGGGCCTGAGCAATCAGCCCCAGCATTTT	CASSPGLSNQPQHF
.	TRBV28	TRBJ2-5	.	TGTGCCAGCAACTCTCCGGGAAACAGGGTGGAGACCCAGTACTTC	CASNSPGNRVETQYF
.	TRBV7-9	TRBJ2-7	TRBD1	TGTGCCAGCAGCCCATTAAAAACAGGGGACTACGAGCAGTACTTC	CASSPLKTGDYEQYF
.	TRBV5-1	TRBJ2-3	TRBD2	TGCGCCAGCAGCCGCGGACTAGCGGGAGTGGATACGCAGTATTTT	CASSRGLAGVDTQYF
.	TRBV6-6	TRBJ1-1	.	TGTGCCAGCAGTCAGGGCTGGGTTGGAACTGAAGCTTTCTTT	CASSQGWVGTEAFF
.	TRBV9	TRBJ2-1	.	TGTGCCAGCAGCGTAGGTGGGACGTCCTACAATGAGCAGTTCTTC	CASSVGGTSYNEQFF
.	TRBV6-5	TRBJ2-1	.	TGTGCCAGCAGTTACCGGTTAAGGGATGAGCAGTTCTTC	CASSYRLRDEQFF
.	TRBV7-9	TRBJ2-7	TRBD2	TGTGCCAGCAGCGCCGGGACTAGCGGGATTTACGAGCAGTACTTC	CASSAGTSGIYEQYF
.	TRBV28	TRBJ1-2	.	TGTGCCAGCAGTTTATCCGCTTTCTATGGCTACACCTTC	CASSLSAFYGYTF
.	TRBV7-7	TRBJ2-1	TRBD1	TGTGCTAGCAGCTTAGGGACAGGGATCTACAATGAGCAGTTCTTC	CASSLGTGIYNEQFF
.	TRBV7-8	TRBJ2-6	.	TGTGCCAGCAGCACAGGCCATTACCCACAAAGTCGGGCCAACGTCCTGACTTTC	CASSTGHYPQSRANVLTF
.	TRBV30	TRBJ2-1	.	TGTGCCTGGAGTGTACCCTCGGGCCACAATGAGCAGTTCTTC	CAWSVPSGHNEQFF
.	TRBV5-1	TRBJ1-2	TRBD1	TGCGCCAGCAGCTTGGAGACAGGGACCTATGGCTACACCTTC	CASSLETGTYGYTF
.	TRBV11-2	TRBJ2-7	.	TGTGCCAGCAGCCCCCAGGGGGAGGGGTCCTACGAGCAGTACTTC	CASSPQGEGSYEQYF
.	TRBV5-4	TRBJ2-5	.	TGTGCCAGCAGCTTGGACAGGGTAGAGACCCAGTACTTC	CASSLDRVETQYF
once	TRBV29-1	TRBJ2-1	TRBD2	TGCAGCGTTGGAACTAGCGGGGCCTACAATGAGCAGTTCTTC	CSVGTSGAYNEQFF
.	TRBV10-2	TRBJ2-1	.	TGCGCCAGCAGAAGTGATGGGGGACTTGGGCAGTTCTTC	CASRSDGGLGQFF
.	TRBV27	TRBJ2-5	TRBD2	TGTGCCAGCACAGGGGGCCGGGGACTAGCGGGAGGAGAGACCCAGTACTTC	CASTGGRGLAGGETQYF
.	TRBV28	TRBJ2-5	TRBD1	TGTGCCAGCAGCAGGGGGTACCAAGAGACCCAGTACTTC	CASSRGYQETQYF
.	TRBV7-9	TRBJ2-7	.	TGTGCCAGCAGCCCCGGGGGTAGCAACCACGAGCAGTACTTC	CASSPGGSNHEQYF
.	TRBV4-2	TRBJ2-2	.	TGTGCCAGCAGCCAAGATTCCGGTCCCGGGGAGCTGTTTTTT	CASSQDSGPGELFF
.	TRBV28	TRBJ2-1	TRBD1	TGTGCCACGACAGGGGGCTATTCGAACAATGAGCAGTTCTTC	CATTGGYSNNEQFF
.	TRBV30	TRBJ2-7	TRBD2	TGTGCCTGGTATGGCGGGAGCTCCCATGGCGAGCAGTACTTC	CAWYGGSSHGEQYF
once	TRBV4-2	TRBJ2-7	TRBD2	TGTGCCAGCAGCCAAGAGGGACTAGCGGGAGAATCGTACGAGCAGTACTTC	CASSQEGLAGESYEQYF
.	TRBV6-4	TRBJ2-2	.	TGTGCCAGCAGCCGGGGGATAAACACCGGGGAGCTGTTTTTT	CASSRGINTGELFF
.	TRBV30	TRBJ2-6	TRBD2	TGTGCCTGGAGTCGTCGGGGGGCTGGGGCCAACGTCCTGACTTTC	CAWSRRGAGANVLTF
once	TRBV2	TRBJ2-1	TRBD2	TGTGCCAGCAGGAACGGCCGGGCGGGAGGTAACAATGAGCAGTTCTTC	CASRNGRAGGNNEQFF
.	TRBV11-1	TRBJ2-7	TRBD1	TGTGCCAGCAGCCGTGGACAGGCGTACGAGCAGTACTTC	CASSRGQAYEQYF
.	TRBV9	TRBJ2-2	TRBD2	TGTGCCAGCAGCCCTGTAAGCGGGAGGGTCACCGGGGAGCTGTTTTTT	CASSPVSGRVTGELFF
.	TRBV4-2	TRBJ1-5	.	TGTGCCAGCGGGGAGGCCTCTCAGCCCCAGCATTTT	CASGEASQPQHF
.	TRBV7-9	TRBJ2-7	TRBD1	TGTGCCAGCAGCCCAGACAGGGGGATGGGAAGCTCCTACGAGCAGTACTTC	CASSPDRGMGSSYEQYF
.	TRBV5-4	TRBJ1-4	.	TGTGCCAGCAGCCCGAGGACGGACAATGAAAAACTGTTTTTT	CASSPRTDNEKLFF
few	TRBV2	TRBJ1-1	.	TGTGCCAGCGGGGTGACAGCGAACACTGAAGCTTTCTTT	CASGVTANTEAFF
.	TRBV28	TRBJ1-2	TRBD1	TGTGCCAGCAGTCTAAACAGGGGGCTAGAGGGCTACACCTTC	CASSLNRGLEGYTF
.	TRBV7-8	TRBJ2-1	TRBD2	TGTGCCAGCGGGGCGGGAGGTTCCTACAATGAGCAGTTCTTC	CASGAGGSYNEQFF
.	TRBV9	TRBJ2-2	TRBD2	TGTGCCAGCAGCCCTCCGGGACTAGCGGGGACCGGGGAGCTGTTTTTT	CASSPPGLAGTGELFF
.	TRBV6-5	TRBJ1-2	TRBD1	TGTGCCAGCAGTTGGACAGGGCGGGTGGGCGGCTACACCTTC	CASSWTGRVGGYTF
.	TRBV6-1	TRBJ2-1	.	TGTGCCAGCAGTGAAGGGACCGCCCGGGGGCAGTTCTTC	CASSEGTARGQFF
.	TRBV25-1	TRBJ1-1	.	TGTGCCAGCAGTGAATCTGGGACGGTCACTGAAGCTTTCTTT	CASSESGTVTEAFF
.	TRBV7-9	TRBJ2-2	.	TGTGCCAGCAGCCCTAGCAGGCGGAACACCGGGGAGCTGTTTTTT	CASSPSRRNTGELFF
.	TRBV6-5	TRBJ2-7	.	TGTGCCAGCAGTTATACGGCGACCTACGAGCAGTACTTC	CASSYTATYEQYF
.	TRBV10-3	TRBJ2-7	TRBD2	TGTGCCATCAGTGAATTAGCGGGAGACGAGCAGTACTTC	CAISELAGDEQYF
once	TRBV18	TRBJ1-3	.	TGTGCCAGCTCACCAGCGGACTCCTCTGGAAACACCATATATTTT	CASSPADSSGNTIYF
.	TRBV5-6	TRBJ2-3	.	TGTGCCAGCAGCCTCAACTTTGGCACAGATACGCAGTATTTT	CASSLNFGTDTQYF
.	TRBV7-2	TRBJ2-6	.	TGTGCCAGCAGCCGCAAAACAGGCTCTGGGGCCAACGTCCTGACTTTC	CASSRKTGSGANVLTF
.	TRBV6-1	TRBJ1-2	TRBD1	TGTGCCAGCAGCAGACAGGGGACTAACTATGGCTACACCTTC	CASSRQGTNYGYTF
few	TRBV7-2	TRBJ1-1	.	TGTGCCAGCAGCTTAGAAGGAAAGGGCACTGAAGCTTTCTTT	CASSLEGKGTEAFF